The entry that follows covers one T cell receptor (beta chain) sequence. The sample originates from a study of shared clonotypes between healthy human individuals. At the level of the study: Donor ages ranged 18 to 49 years: a couple of women, a few men.

Naive CD8 cells lacked CD45RO, underwent positive selection for CCR7 and left out terminally differentiated effector memory CD45RA+ cells. Healthy adults negative for HIV, lacking recent acute infections or vaccinations, served as donors. TCRdb's table, derived via immunoSEQ multiplex PCR, lists solely in-frame clones and lacks some. The table includes some 1,900,000 clones, approximately 94% detected once. The receptor comes from a young man in good health. The sequenced sample was naive CD8+ T cells sorted from blood.

The CDR3 nucleotides read TGTGCCAGCAGCTTAGTCGTGAGGGGGCACGGCTATGGCTACACCTTC. This gives the protein CASSLVVRGHGYGYTF. The chain is built from TRBV11-3 and TRBJ1-2, with 7 bases aligning to TRBD1. The CDR3 extends over 16 amino acids. V shed 1 base, J shed 4 bases, and the junction held 9 bases outside the gene matches. In germline, CDR1 is SGHNT, CDR2 YENEEA. Full variable domain (remainder filled in from reference TRBV11-3 and TRBJ1-2): EAGVVQSPRYKIIEKKQPVAFWCNPISGHNTLYWYLQNLGQGPELLIRYENEEAVDDSQLPKDRFSAERLKGVDSTLKIQPAELGDSAVYLCASSLVVRGHGYGYTFGSGTRLTVV.